The source of this T cell receptor (beta chain) is a study of CD8+ T cells in alopecia areata. Study-wide results and limits: With patients, TCR sharing proved less clear than in mice, a difference possibly related to HLA. Especially in alopecia totalis/universalis, lesional scalp showed greater clonality than normal scalp did.

Germline V gene sequence: CDR1 MDHEN, CDR2 SYDVKM. V was shortened by 3 bases and J by 2 bases, with 12 bases between the two germline ends. This CDR3 comprises 15 residues. This clone was recorded a few times. What it binds is not known. Extraction of RNA preceded its reverse transcription into cDNA, which served as the sequencing template. Sequencing used immunoSEQ multiplex PCR; TCRdb keeps in-frame clones, though not all of them. The table includes approximately 200,000 clones, approximately 60% detected once. Treatment of the sample: oral pan-JAK inhibitor, 5-10 mg twice daily. As part of sample collection, lesional scalp punch biopsies and peripheral blood were taken from alopecia areata patients.

Sequences were derived from CD4+ T cells sorted from blood, sampled at week 4, from a patient treated with tofacitinib. The receptor was isolated from a human donor with alopecia areata. The J gene is TRBJ2-3, the V gene TRBV28; D possibly matches TRBD1 or TRBD2 (5 bases each). CDR3 coding DNA: TGTGCCAGCAGTTTGGGGGTTCCCTACACAGATACGCAGTATTTT. It codes for CASSLGVPYTDTQYF.